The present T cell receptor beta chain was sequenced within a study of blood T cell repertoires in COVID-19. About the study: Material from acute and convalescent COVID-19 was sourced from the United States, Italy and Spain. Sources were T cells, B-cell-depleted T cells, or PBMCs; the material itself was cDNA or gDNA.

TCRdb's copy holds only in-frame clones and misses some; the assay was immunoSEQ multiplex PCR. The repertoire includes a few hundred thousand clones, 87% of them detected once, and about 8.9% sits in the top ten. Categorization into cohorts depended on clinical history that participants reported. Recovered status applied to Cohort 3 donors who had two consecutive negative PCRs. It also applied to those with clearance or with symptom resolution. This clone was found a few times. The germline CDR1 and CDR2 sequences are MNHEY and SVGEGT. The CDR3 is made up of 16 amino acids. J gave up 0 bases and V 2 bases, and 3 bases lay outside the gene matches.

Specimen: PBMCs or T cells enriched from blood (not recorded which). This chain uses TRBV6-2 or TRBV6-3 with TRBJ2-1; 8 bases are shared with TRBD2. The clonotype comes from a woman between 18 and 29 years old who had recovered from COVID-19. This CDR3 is CASSYRSGGSYNEQFF. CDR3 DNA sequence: TGTGCCAGCAGTTACCGAAGCGGGGGCTCCTACAATGAGCAGTTCTTC.